This T cell receptor (beta chain) was captured by sequencing in a study of T cells after posttransplantation cyclophosphamide. Germline assignment: CDR1 SQVTM and CDR2 ANQGSEA. The CDR3 is 20 amino acids. Trimming cost V 5 bases and J 0 bases; bases outside gene matches: 15. On the day of bone marrow donation, the related graft donor provided peripheral blood. The table came from immunoSEQ multiplex PCR; TCRdb's copy has only in-frame clones and leaves some out. Among tens of thousands of clones listed, about 93% were seen once. The sequenced sample consisted of PBMCs. V is TRBV29-1 and J is TRBJ2-3, with TRBD2 matching 15 bases. The receptor comes from a woman aged 25 to 39 in good health and a related stem cell transplant donor. For the CDR3, the DNA is TGCAGCGTTCCCGATTTGGGACTAGCGGGGGGAACTTTTAGCACAGATACGCAGTATTTT. Translation: CSVPDLGLAGGTFSTDTQYF.